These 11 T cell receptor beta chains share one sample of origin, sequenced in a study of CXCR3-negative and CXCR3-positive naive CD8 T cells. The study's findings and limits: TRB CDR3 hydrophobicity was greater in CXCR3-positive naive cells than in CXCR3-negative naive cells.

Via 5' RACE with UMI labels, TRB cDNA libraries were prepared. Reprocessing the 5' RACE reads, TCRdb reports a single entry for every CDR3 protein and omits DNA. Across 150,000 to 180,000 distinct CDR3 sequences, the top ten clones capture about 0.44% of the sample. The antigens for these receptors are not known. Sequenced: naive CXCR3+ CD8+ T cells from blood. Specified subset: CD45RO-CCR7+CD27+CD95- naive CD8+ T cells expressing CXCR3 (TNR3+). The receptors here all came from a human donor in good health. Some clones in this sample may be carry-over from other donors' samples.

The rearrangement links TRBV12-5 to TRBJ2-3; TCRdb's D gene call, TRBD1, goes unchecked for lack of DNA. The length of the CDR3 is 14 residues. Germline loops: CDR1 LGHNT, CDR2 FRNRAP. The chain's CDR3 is CASGLKGRTDTQYF.

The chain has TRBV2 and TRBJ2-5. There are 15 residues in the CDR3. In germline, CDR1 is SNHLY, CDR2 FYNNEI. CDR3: CASNLLVGDQETQYF.

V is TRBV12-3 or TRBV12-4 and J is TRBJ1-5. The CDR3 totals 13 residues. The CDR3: CASSSSSNQPQHF.

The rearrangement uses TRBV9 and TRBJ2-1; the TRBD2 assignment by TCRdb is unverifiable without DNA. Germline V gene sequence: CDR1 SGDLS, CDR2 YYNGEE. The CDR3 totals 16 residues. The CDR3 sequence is CASSLTSGASYNEQFF. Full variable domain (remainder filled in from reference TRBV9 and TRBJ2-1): DSGVTQTPKHLITATGQRVTLRCSPRSGDLSVYWYQQSLDQGLQFLIQYYNGEERAKGNILERFSAQQFPDLHSELNLSSLELGDSALYFCASSLTSGASYNEQFFGPGTRLTVL.

CDR3 protein: CASSLYTGGLDEQFF. The chain recombines TRBV28 with TRBJ2-1; TCRdb designates TRBD2, a call that cannot be tested without DNA. Germline V gene data show CDR1 as MDHEN and CDR2 as SYDVKM. The CDR3 runs 15 residues.

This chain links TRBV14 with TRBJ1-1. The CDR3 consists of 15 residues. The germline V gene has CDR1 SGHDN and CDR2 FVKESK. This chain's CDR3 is CASSQEPYSNTEAFF.

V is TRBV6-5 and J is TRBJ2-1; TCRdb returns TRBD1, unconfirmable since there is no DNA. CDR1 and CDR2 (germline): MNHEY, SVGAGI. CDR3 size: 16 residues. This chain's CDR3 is CASSRYGPGAYNEQFF.

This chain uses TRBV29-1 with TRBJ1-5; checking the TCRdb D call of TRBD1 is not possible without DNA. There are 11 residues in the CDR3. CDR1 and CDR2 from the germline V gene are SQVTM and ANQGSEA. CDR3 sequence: CSVETQGATYF.

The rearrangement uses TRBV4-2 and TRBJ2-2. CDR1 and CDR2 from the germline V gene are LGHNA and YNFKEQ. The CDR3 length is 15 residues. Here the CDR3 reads CASSLQRPNTGELFF.

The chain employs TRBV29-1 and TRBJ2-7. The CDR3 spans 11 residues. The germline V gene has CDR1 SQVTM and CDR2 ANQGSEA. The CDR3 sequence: CSVDQWGEQYF.

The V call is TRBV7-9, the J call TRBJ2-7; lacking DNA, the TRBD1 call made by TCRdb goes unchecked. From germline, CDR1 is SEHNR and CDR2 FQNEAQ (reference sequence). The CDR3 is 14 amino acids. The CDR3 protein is CASSSRDKPYEQYF.